A selection of T cell receptor beta chains follows, all from one sample in a study of T cell repertoires in cytomegalovirus infection. A single record per CDR3 protein comes from TCRdb applying MiXCR to the reads. The table shows roughly 700,000 distinct CDR3 sequences, with around 32% occurring only once. For these receptors, no antigen is known. Specimen: cultured PBMCs, collected from culture after CMV antigen stimulation. The receptors come from a human donor in good health (CMV status not recorded). Some clones in this sample may be carry-over from other donors' samples. CDR3s include the opening cysteine and the closing phenylalanine or tryptophan. Each record gives: CDR3 protein, CDR3 DNA, V gene, J gene, clone size, D gene. The D gene is left open where the match is weak. Some rows mark clone size as missing; the rest say once, few, many or name a class of expanded clone.

CDR3: CASSLNGGRFGTQYF
DNA: TGTGCCAGCAGCTTAAATGGGGGAAGGTTCGGGACCCAGTACTTC
V: TRBV7-2
J: TRBJ2-5
size: many
D: .

CDR3: CASRPSGSSTDTQYF
DNA: TGTGCCAGCAGGCCTAGCGGGAGCAGCACAGATACGCAGTATTTT
V: TRBV11-1
J: TRBJ2-3
size: .
D: TRBD2

CDR3: CASSFVRGSNEKLFF
DNA: TGTGCCAGCAGTTTTGTAAGGGGTTCTAATGAAAAACTGTTTTTT
V: TRBV27
J: TRBJ1-4
size: .
D: .

CDR3: CASNPRLAEETQYF
DNA: TGTGCCAGCAATCCAAGACTAGCAGAGGAGACCCAGTACTTC
V: TRBV6-1
J: TRBJ2-5
size: once
D: TRBD2

CDR3: CASTRDPGLSPGELFF
DNA: TGTGCCAGCACCCGCGATCCGGGACTAAGCCCCGGGGAGCTGTTTTTT
V: TRBV12-3/TRBV12-4
J: TRBJ2-2
size: .
D: TRBD2

CDR3: CASSPGQNYNEQFF
DNA: TGCGCCAGCAGCCCGGGACAGAACTACAATGAGCAGTTCTTC
V: TRBV5-1
J: TRBJ2-1
size: .
D: TRBD1

CDR3: CASTERGYNEQFF
DNA: TGTGCCAGTACTGAGCGGGGGTACAATGAGCAGTTCTTC
V: TRBV19
J: TRBJ2-1
size: once
D: TRBD2

CDR3: CASSLLTSGGSETQYF
DNA: TGTGCCAGCAGTTTACTAACTAGCGGGGGCTCGGAGACCCAGTACTTC
V: TRBV28
J: TRBJ2-5
size: .
D: TRBD2

CDR3: CASSRLVLGEQFF
DNA: TGTGCCAGCAGCCGCCTGGTGCTGGGTGAGCAGTTCTTC
V: TRBV11-2
J: TRBJ2-1
size: .
D: .

CDR3: CASRKTVSYEQYF
DNA: TGTGCCAGCAGAAAGACAGTGTCCTACGAGCAGTACTTC
V: TRBV6-2/TRBV6-3
J: TRBJ2-7
size: few
D: .

CDR3: CASSPREGLSEQYF
DNA: TGCGCCAGCAGCCCCCGGGAGGGGTTGAGCGAGCAGTACTTC
V: TRBV4-1
J: TRBJ2-7
size: .
D: TRBD2

CDR3: CSAKKGAGPDTQYF
DNA: TGCAGTGCCAAAAAGGGGGCAGGGCCAGATACGCAGTATTTT
V: TRBV20-1
J: TRBJ2-3
size: .
D: TRBD1

CDR3: CASTETQGYGQETQYF
DNA: TGTGCCAGCACCGAGACACAGGGATACGGCCAAGAGACCCAGTACTTC
V: TRBV6-6
J: TRBJ2-5
size: few
D: .

CDR3: CASEDRRKSTDTQYF
DNA: TGTGCCAGTGAGGACAGACGGAAGAGCACAGATACGCAGTATTTT
V: TRBV2
J: TRBJ2-3
size: few
D: .

CDR3: CASRGAGGPGETQYF
DNA: TGTGCCAGCAGGGGGGCGGGGGGGCCCGGAGAGACCCAGTACTTC
V: TRBV28
J: TRBJ2-5
size: .
D: TRBD2